These 29 T cell receptor beta chains were all obtained from the same sample, sequenced in a study of human T cells and chemical hapten exposure. Total RNA was isolated from unfractionated whole blood. TCRdb processed the 5' RACE reads anew with MiXCR; each CDR3 protein has one entry. The sample has 110,000 or so distinct CDR3 sequences; more than 15% are singletons. These receptors came from a human donor in good health.

The J gene is TRBJ2-7, the V gene TRBV27; D uncertain. Germline loops: CDR1 MNHEY, CDR2 SMNVEV (reference sequence). CDR3 length: 13 residues. V lost 7 bases, J lost 1 base, and 11 bases lay in between. The CDR3 nucleotides are TGTGCCAGCACCGGTACAGATTCCTACGAGCAGTACTTC. It codes for CASTGTDSYEQYF.

This clonotype has just a few counts. This chain connects TRBV10-1 to TRBJ2-3, with 14 bases lining up with TRBD2. V shed 4 bases and J 9 bases; nucleotides not matched to a gene: 3. This CDR3 has 14 amino acids. From germline, CDR1 is WNHNN and CDR2 SYGVQD (reference sequence). CDR3 amino acids: CASSGGLAGGTQYF. In DNA, the CDR3 is TGCGCCAGCAGTGGAGGACTAGCGGGAGGCACGCAGTATTTT.

V and J are TRBV28 and TRBJ2-1; 9 bases line up with TRBD1. V dropped 4 bases and J dropped 2; count of bases not matched to a gene: 3. Germline lookup yields CDR1 MDHEN and CDR2 SYDVKM. This CDR3 spans 15 amino acids. The CDR3 coding sequence is TGTGCCAGCAGTTCTCGGGACAGGGCCTACAATGAGCAGTTCTTC. Translating gives CASSSRDRAYNEQFF.

This chain links TRBV7-9 with TRBJ2-1; unclear D gene. V was shortened by 4 bases and J by 2 bases, with 27 bases between the two germline ends. There are 20 residues in the CDR3. Germline V gene lookup returns CDR1 SEHNR and CDR2 FQNEAQ (reference sequence). The CDR3: CASSSIFAIRGGTPYNEQFF. In nucleotides, the CDR3 is TGTGCCAGCAGCTCAATATTCGCCATTCGAGGCGGAACACCCTACAATGAGCAGTTCTTC. Variable domain in full (rest from reference TRBV7-9 and TRBJ2-1): DTGVSQNPRHKITKRGQNVTFRCDPISEHNRLYWYRQTLGQGPEFLTYFQNEAQLEKSRLLSDRFSAERPKGSFSTLEIQRTEQGDSAMYLCASSSIFAIRGGTPYNEQFFGPGTRLTVL.

The chain has TRBV4-2 and TRBJ1-2; maybe TRBD1 (6 bases). This CDR3 has 15 residues. Trimming stripped 4 bases from V and 3 bases from J, with 15 bases between. CDR1 is LGHNA, CDR2 YNFKEQ, per germline. CDR3 bases: TGTGCCAGCAGCCCAGGGAGGAGGGGGGACTATGGCTACACCTTC. Translation: CASSPGRRGDYGYTF.

The rearrangement uses TRBV19 and TRBJ2-3, with TRBD1 matching 9 bases. This CDR3 spans 15 amino acids. Germline CDR1 is LNHDA and CDR2 is SQIVND (reference sequence). J lost 2 bases, V lost 5 bases, and 5 bases had no gene match. The CDR3 loop reads CASSLQGAPTDTQYF. Here the CDR3 DNA reads TGTGCCAGTAGTTTACAGGGGGCTCCCACAGATACGCAGTATTTT.

The V gene is TRBV6-2 or TRBV6-3, the J gene TRBJ2-3, with D tentatively TRBD1 (6 bases). The V end lost 4 bases, the J end lost 0 bases, and 11 bases lay between the germline ends. Germline V gives CDR1 MNHEY, CDR2 SVGEGT. This CDR3 region has 15 residues. CDR3 amino acids: CASSSPGHSTDTQYF. The CDR3 DNA reads as TGTGCCAGCAGTTCGCCGGGACACAGCACAGATACGCAGTATTTT.

This clonotype has just a few counts. The chain employs TRBV12-3 or TRBV12-4 and TRBJ2-5; possibly TRBD1 for D (6 bases). The CDR3 is 14 amino acids. V was pared by 5 bases and J by 2 bases, with 12 bases between. The CDR3 loop reads CASSPGQRQETQYF. CDR3 in DNA: TGTGCCAGCAGTCCCGGACAGCGTCAAGAGACCCAGTACTTC.

This clonotype was found a few times. The chain is built from TRBV6-5 and TRBJ1-6; D not resolved. V dropped 8 bases and J dropped 0 bases, with 11 bases sitting between them. This CDR3 region has 15 residues. Germline CDR1 and CDR2: MNHEY and SVGAGI. The DNA of the CDR3 is TGTGCCAGCGCAGTAGAGGACTCCTATAATTCACCCCTCCACTTT. As protein: CASAVEDSYNSPLHF.

This clonotype was picked up a small number of times. The chain joins TRBV7-2 to TRBJ2-3; 11 nucleotides line up with TRBD2. Trimming took 5 bases from V and 4 from J; bases not matched to a gene: 8. This CDR3 is built from 16 residues. Looked up from germline, CDR1 is SGHTA and CDR2 is FQGNSA. Written as DNA, the CDR3 is TGTGCCAGCAGCCGAACTAGCGGGAGTATACCAGATACGCAGTATTTT. It codes for CASSRTSGSIPDTQYF.

There are a few counts of this clonotype. The chain employs TRBV6-1 and TRBJ1-2; D not resolved. This CDR3 has 15 residues. The germline V gene has CDR1 MNHNS and CDR2 SASEGT. V shed 3 bases and J shed 2 bases, with 13 bases lying between them. The DNA of the CDR3 is TGTGCCAGCAGTGATTTGGGGTTGCGAAACTATGGCTACACCTTC. Translated, it gives CASSDLGLRNYGYTF.

V usage is TRBV27 and J usage is TRBJ2-3; D is perhaps TRBD2 (5 bases). The germline V and J ends were trimmed by 9 bases and 0 bases, with 19 bases remaining between them. CDR1 and CDR2 from the germline V gene are MNHEY and SMNVEV (reference sequence). The CDR3 is made up of 16 amino acids. In nucleotides, the CDR3 is TGTGCCAGTCGGAAAGTAGGCGGGTTTAGCACAGATACGCAGTATTTT. It is translated as CASRKVGGFSTDTQYF.

The chain has TRBV15 and TRBJ2-7, with 13 bases identical to TRBD2. Trimming took 5 bases from V and 0 from J; bases not matched to a gene: 4. The germline V gene has CDR1 LNHNV and CDR2 YYDKDF (reference sequence). This CDR3 contains 16 residues. This chain's CDR3 is CATSPRTSGSSYEQYF. CDR3 bases: TGTGCCACCAGCCCTCGGACTAGCGGGAGCTCCTACGAGCAGTACTTC.

V is TRBV2 and J is TRBJ1-6; D is possibly TRBD1 (5 bases). V lost 7 bases and J 6 bases, leaving 16 bases between the germline ends. Germline CDR1 SNHLY, CDR2 FYNNEI. This CDR3 has 15 residues. The CDR3 region has the DNA TGTGCCAGCACCCCTCAGACAGAGACTAATTCACCCCTCCACTTT. The encoded protein is CASTPQTETNSPLHF. Combining the CDR3 with reference TRBV2 and TRBJ1-6 gives the whole variable domain EPEVTQTPSHQVTQMGQEVILRCVPISNHLYFYWYRQILGQKVEFLVSFYNNEISEKSEIFDDQFSVERPDGSNFTLKIRSTKLEDSAMYFCASTPQTETNSPLHFGNGTRLTVT.

The chain joins TRBV7-2 to TRBJ2-2; 7 bases agree with TRBD1. This CDR3 is 16 amino acids long. V lost 5 bases and J lost 5; bases outside the gene matches: 11. Germline loops: CDR1 SGHTA, CDR2 FQGNSA. Here the CDR3 DNA reads TGTGCCAGCAGCCCCGCCCCCGGGACAGTGACCGGGGAGCTGTTTTTT. It yields the protein CASSPAPGTVTGELFF.

The genes are TRBV3-1 and TRBJ1-6; D ambiguous. CDR3 length: 15 amino acids. The germline V gene encodes CDR1 LGHDT and CDR2 YNNKEL (reference sequence). Deletions cut 0 bases from V and 10 bases from J, with 13 bases between. The CDR3: CASSQDPGCGSPLHF. DNA of the CDR3: TGTGCCAGCAGCCAAGATCCGGGGTGCGGCTCACCCCTCCACTTT.

The V and J genes are TRBV10-3 and TRBJ1-1, with a tentative D call TRBD1 (6 bases). This CDR3 is built from 11 residues. The germline CDR1 and CDR2 sequences are ENHRY and SYGVKD. V lost 3 bases, J lost 10 bases, and 9 bases lay in between. The CDR3 coding sequence is TGTGCCATCAGTGAATCCAGGGGAGCTTTCTTT. Protein: CAISESRGAFF.

The chain carries TRBV30 and TRBJ1-6, with TRBD1 matching over 8 bases. Per germline, CDR1 GTSNPN and CDR2 SVGIG (reference sequence). V shed 2 bases, J shed 10 bases, and the junction held 4 bases outside the gene matches. The CDR3 totals 13 residues. As DNA, the CDR3 is TGTGCCTGGAGTCTACAGGGGGGGTCACCCCTCCACTTT. It yields the protein CAWSLQGGSPLHF.

This clonotype has more than one count but fewer than ten. J is TRBJ2-1 and V is TRBV21-1; the table's D gene call, TRBD2, was not cross checked with the DNA. TRBV21-1 is noted as a pseudogene. The CDR3 is made up of 16 amino acids. CDR3 in DNA: TGTGCCAGCAGCAAGGGCGGGGACTCCATCTACAATGAGCAGTTCTTC. Protein product: CASSKGGDSIYNEQFF.

The CDR3 DNA is TGTGCCAGCAGCCCAGGACTAGCGGAGAATCGGGAGTTCTTC. It translates to CASSPGLAENREFF. The chain joins TRBV11-2 to TRBJ2-1, with 10 nucleotides matching TRBD2. V was clipped by 5 bases and J by 14 bases; unmatched bases: 12. CDR3 length: 14 residues. CDR1 is SGHAT and CDR2 is FQNNGV in the germline V gene.

The sample holds a few counts of this clonotype. The rearrangement links TRBV5-6 to TRBJ2-6; D remains unclear. Germline V CDR1 and CDR2: SGHDT, YYEEEE. This CDR3 spans 14 amino acids. V dropped 2 bases and J dropped 0 bases, with 3 bases sitting between them. CDR3 residues: CASSFRSGANVLTF. The CDR3, as DNA: TGTGCCAGCAGCTTCCGCTCTGGGGCCAACGTCCTGACTTTC.

This clonotype was counted only a few times. The chain carries TRBV24-1 and TRBJ1-1, with D uncertain. The CDR3 loop spans 14 amino acids. Germline CDR1 reads KGHDR; CDR2 reads SFDVKD. V was pared by 3 bases and J by 1 base, with 8 bases between. The CDR3 region is CATSDPAPNTEAFF. The CDR3 nucleotides are TGTGCCACCAGTGATCCGGCCCCGAACACTGAAGCTTTCTTT.

This clonotype was seen more than once but under ten times. The chain combines TRBV10-3 with TRBJ2-7; a weak D match, TRBD2 (5 bases). CDR3 length: 17 amino acids. The V end lost 0 bases, the J end lost 1 base, and 16 bases lay between the germline ends. Germline V gene data show CDR1 as ENHRY and CDR2 as SYGVKD. The CDR3 protein is CAISESTALRDSYEQYF. The DNA for the CDR3 is TGTGCCATCAGTGAGTCAACGGCCTTGAGGGATTCCTACGAGCAGTACTTC.

The gene calls are TRBV6-6 and TRBJ1-2; D gene ambiguous. V was pared by 10 bases and J by 2 bases, with 17 bases between. The CDR3 contains 14 residues. Germline V gene lookup returns CDR1 MNHNY and CDR2 SVGAGI (reference sequence). The DNA for the CDR3 is TGTGCCAACACCCCGTTGACGGGGAACTATGGCTACACCTTC. The encoded protein is CANTPLTGNYGYTF.

This clonotype showed up just a few times. The CDR3 spells CASSFGYFTGELFF. The CDR3 nucleotides are TGTGCCAGCAGTTTTGGATACTTCACCGGGGAGCTGTTTTTT. The rearrangement links TRBV27 to TRBJ2-2; D is undetermined. This CDR3 has 14 amino acids. In germline, CDR1 is MNHEY, CDR2 SMNVEV (reference sequence). Trimming stripped 3 bases from V and 4 bases from J, with 9 bases between.

The J gene is TRBJ1-4, the V gene TRBV7-9; TRBD1 agrees at 12 bases. The CDR3 runs to 18 residues. Germline trimming cut 4 bases from V and 5 bases from J; bases unmatched to any gene: 11. In germline, CDR1 is SEHNR, CDR2 FQNEAQ (reference sequence). The CDR3 loop reads CASSSGQGALGLNEKLFF. The CDR3 nucleotides are TGTGCCAGCAGCTCGGGACAGGGGGCCCTCGGTCTCAATGAAAAACTGTTTTTT. Variable domain in full (rest from reference TRBV7-9 and TRBJ1-4): DTGVSQNPRHKITKRGQNVTFRCDPISEHNRLYWYRQTLGQGPEFLTYFQNEAQLEKSRLLSDRFSAERPKGSFSTLEIQRTEQGDSAMYLCASSSGQGALGLNEKLFFGSGTQLSVL.

The chain employs TRBV28 and TRBJ1-2; no reliable D call. The germline gives CDR1 MDHEN, CDR2 SYDVKM. The CDR3 sequence is 15 residues long. V was trimmed by 2 bases and J by 2 bases, leaving 12 bases between them. Written as DNA, the CDR3 is TGTGCCAGCAGTTTACCAAATTTTACCAACTATGGCTACACCTTC. This sequence encodes CASSLPNFTNYGYTF.

The chain links TRBV28 to TRBJ2-7; no firm D call. The ends were cut back, 2 bases at V and 2 bases at J, with 7 bases in the middle. Germline CDR1 reads MDHEN; CDR2 reads SYDVKM. The CDR3 has 13 residues. Here the CDR3 reads CASSLPITYEQYF. The CDR3 DNA sequence: TGTGCCAGCAGTTTACCCATAACCTACGAGCAGTACTTC.

The CDR3 DNA sequence: TGTGCCAGCAGTTGGGCCGAAAGAAACACCATATATTTT. Translating it yields CASSWAERNTIYF. The chain recombines TRBV12-3 or TRBV12-4 with TRBJ1-3; unclear D gene. CDR3 length: 13 residues. Trimming took off 4 bases at V and 5 bases at J, with 9 bases between the two ends.